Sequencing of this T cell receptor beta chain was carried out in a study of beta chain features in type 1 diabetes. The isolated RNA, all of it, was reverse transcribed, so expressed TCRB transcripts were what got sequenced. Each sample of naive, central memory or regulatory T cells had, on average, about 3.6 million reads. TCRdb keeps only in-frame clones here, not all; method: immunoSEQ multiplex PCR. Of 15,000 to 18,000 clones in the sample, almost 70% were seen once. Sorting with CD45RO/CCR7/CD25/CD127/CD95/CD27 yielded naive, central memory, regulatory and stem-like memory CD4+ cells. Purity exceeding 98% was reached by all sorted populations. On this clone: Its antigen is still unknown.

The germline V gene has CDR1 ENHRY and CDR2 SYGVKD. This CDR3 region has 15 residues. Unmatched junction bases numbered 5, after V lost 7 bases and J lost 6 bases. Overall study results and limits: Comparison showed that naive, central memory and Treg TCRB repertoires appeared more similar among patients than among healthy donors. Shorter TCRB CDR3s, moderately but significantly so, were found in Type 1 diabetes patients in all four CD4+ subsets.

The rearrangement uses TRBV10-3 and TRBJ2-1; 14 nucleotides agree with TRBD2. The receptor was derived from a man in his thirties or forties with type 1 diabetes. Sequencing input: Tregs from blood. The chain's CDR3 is CAITPGTSGSNEQFF. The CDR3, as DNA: TGTGCCATCACCCCTGGGACTAGCGGGAGCAATGAGCAGTTCTTC.